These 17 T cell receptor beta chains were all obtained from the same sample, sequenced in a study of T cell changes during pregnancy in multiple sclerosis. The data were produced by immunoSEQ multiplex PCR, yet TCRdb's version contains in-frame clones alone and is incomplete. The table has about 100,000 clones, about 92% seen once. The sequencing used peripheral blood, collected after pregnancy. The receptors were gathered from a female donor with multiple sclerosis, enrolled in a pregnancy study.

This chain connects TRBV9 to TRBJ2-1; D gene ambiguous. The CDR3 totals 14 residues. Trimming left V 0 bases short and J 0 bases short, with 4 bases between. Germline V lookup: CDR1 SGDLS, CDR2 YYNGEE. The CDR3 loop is CASSVVSSYNEQFF. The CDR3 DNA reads TGTGCCAGCAGCGTAGTTAGCTCCTACAATGAGCAGTTCTTC.

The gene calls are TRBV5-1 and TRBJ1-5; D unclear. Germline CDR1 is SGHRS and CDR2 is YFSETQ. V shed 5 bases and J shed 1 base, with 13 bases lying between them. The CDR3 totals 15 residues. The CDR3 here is CASSPEAGSNQPQHF. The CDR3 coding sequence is TGCGCCAGCAGTCCGGAAGCAGGAAGCAATCAGCCCCAGCATTTT.

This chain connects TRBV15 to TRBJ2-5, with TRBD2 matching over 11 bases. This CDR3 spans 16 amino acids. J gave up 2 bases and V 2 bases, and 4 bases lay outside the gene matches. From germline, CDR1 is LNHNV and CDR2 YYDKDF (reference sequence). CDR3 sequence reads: CATSRRLAGRQETQYF. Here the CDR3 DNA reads TGTGCCACCAGCAGACGACTAGCGGGGCGGCAAGAGACCCAGTACTTC.

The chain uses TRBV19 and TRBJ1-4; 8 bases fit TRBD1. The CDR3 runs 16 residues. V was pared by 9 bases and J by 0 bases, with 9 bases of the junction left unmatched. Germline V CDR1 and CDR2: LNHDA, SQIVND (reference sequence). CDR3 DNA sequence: TGTGCCAGCGCGGGGACAGGCGTTGCAACTAATGAAAAACTGTTTTTT. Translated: CASAGTGVATNEKLFF.

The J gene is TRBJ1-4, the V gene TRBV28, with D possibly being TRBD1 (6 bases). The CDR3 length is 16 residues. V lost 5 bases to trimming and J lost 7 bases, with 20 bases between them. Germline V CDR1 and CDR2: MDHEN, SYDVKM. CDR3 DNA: TGTGCCAGCAGTCCTCGGGCGCAGGGGTGGGGTGAAAAACTGTTTTTT. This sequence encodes CASSPRAQGWGEKLFF.

DNA for the CDR3: TGTGCCACCAGCAGAGTTTCCGGACTAGCGCAAGAGACCCAGTACTTC. Translated, it gives CATSRVSGLAQETQYF. The V call is TRBV15, the J call TRBJ2-5, with 9 bases lining up with TRBD2. CDR3 length: 16 amino acids. V lost 1 base, J lost 2 bases, and 5 bases stayed unmatched. From germline, CDR1 is LNHNV and CDR2 YYDKDF (reference sequence).

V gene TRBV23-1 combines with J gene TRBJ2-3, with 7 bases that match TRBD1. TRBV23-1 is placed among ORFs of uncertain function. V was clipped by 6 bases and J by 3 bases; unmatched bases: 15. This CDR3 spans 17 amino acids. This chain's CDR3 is CASRKLDRVVRTDTQYF. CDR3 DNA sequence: TGCGCCAGCAGAAAACTCGACAGGGTAGTGAGGACAGATACGCAGTATTTT.

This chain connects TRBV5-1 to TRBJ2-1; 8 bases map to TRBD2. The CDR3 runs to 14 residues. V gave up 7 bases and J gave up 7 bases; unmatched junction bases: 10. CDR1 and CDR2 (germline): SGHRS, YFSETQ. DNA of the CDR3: TGCGCCAGCCAACTAGCGGCTTTTAAGAATGAGCAGTTCTTC. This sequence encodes CASQLAAFKNEQFF.

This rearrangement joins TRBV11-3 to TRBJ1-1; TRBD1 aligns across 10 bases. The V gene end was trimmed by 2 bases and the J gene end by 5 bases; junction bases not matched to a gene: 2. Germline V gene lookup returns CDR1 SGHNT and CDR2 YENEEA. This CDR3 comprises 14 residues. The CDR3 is CASSLRTGGTEAFF. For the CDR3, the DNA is TGTGCCAGCAGCTTACGGACAGGGGGAACTGAAGCTTTCTTT.

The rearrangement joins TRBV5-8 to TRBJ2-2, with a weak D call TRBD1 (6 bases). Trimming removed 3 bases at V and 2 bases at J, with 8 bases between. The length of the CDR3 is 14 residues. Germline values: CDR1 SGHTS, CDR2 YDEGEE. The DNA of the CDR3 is TGTGCCAGCAGCTCGGACAGTAACACCGGGGAGCTGTTTTTT. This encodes CASSSDSNTGELFF.

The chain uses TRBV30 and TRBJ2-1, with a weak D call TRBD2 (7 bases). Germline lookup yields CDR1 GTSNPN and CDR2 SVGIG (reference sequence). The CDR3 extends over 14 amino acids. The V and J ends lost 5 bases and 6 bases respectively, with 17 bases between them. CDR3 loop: CAWAGGQRGNEQFF. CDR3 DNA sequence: TGTGCCTGGGCTGGGGGGCAGCGGGGCAATGAGCAGTTCTTC.

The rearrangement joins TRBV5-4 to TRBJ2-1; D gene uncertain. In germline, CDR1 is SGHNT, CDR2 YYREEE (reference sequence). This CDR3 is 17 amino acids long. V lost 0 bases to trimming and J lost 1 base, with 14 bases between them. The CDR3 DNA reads TGTGCCAGCAGCTTGGATTTAGCCGAAAGTTCCTACAATGAGCAGTTCTTC. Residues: CASSLDLAESSYNEQFF.

CDR3 DNA sequence: TGTGCCAGTCGTAGGACAGGGGGCTACGAGCAGTACTTC. Amino acid sequence: CASRRTGGYEQYF. This sequence joins TRBV19 and TRBJ2-7; 10 nucleotides line up with TRBD1. Per germline, CDR1 LNHDA and CDR2 SQIVND (reference sequence). The CDR3 spans 13 residues. V gave up 8 bases and J gave up 3 bases; unmatched junction bases: 4.

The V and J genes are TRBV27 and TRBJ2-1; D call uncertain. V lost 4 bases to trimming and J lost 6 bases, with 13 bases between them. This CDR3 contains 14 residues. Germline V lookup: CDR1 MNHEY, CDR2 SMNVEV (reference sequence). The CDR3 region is CASSYGAGTNEQFF. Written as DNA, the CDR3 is TGTGCCAGCAGTTACGGTGCCGGTACCAATGAGCAGTTCTTC.

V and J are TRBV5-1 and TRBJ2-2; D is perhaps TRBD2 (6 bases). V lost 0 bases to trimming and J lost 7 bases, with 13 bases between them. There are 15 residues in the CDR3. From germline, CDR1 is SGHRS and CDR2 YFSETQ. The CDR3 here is CASSLGLGGVGELFF. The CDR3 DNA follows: TGCGCCAGCAGCTTGGGACTCGGAGGGGTCGGGGAGCTGTTTTTT.

The CDR3 loop is CASILSGSGREQYF. The CDR3 bases are TGTGCCAGCATCCTTAGCGGGAGCGGGAGAGAGCAGTACTTC. The chain carries TRBV5-6 and TRBJ2-7, with 9 positions matching TRBD2. CDR1 and CDR2 (germline): SGHDT, YYEEEE. CDR3 length: 14 residues. The trim removed 6 bases at V and 7 bases at J, leaving 11 bases unmatched.

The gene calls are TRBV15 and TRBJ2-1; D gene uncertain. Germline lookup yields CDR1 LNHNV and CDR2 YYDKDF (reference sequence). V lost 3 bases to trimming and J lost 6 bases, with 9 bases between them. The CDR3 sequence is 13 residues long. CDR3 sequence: CATSRYLGNEQFF. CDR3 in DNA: TGTGCCACCAGCAGGTACCTCGGCAATGAGCAGTTCTTC.